This entry features one T cell receptor beta chain sequence. This sample is part of a study of blood T cell repertoires in COVID-19. Study background: There were acute and convalescent COVID-19 samples, and they came from the United States, Italy and Spain. The analysed material was cDNA or gDNA that came from T cells, B-cell-depleted T cells, or PBMCs.

V lost 5 bases and J lost 7; bases outside the gene matches: 13. The CDR3 extends over 16 amino acids. Germline CDR1 is LGHNT and CDR2 is FRNRAP. Original processing methods: From reference gene primer amplification, estimates of nucleated cell counts were derived. The assay was immunoSEQ multiplex PCR, and TCRdb's table has in-frame clones only and misses some. The V and J calls and the clone size are those of that table, but D and trimming were determined from the DNA. The sample holds about 190,000 clones, about 88% seen once. The chain recombines TRBV12-5 with TRBJ1-4; TRBD1 matches at 7 bases. Sequencing input: peripheral blood. The receptor comes from a woman at least 80 years old with acute or convalescent COVID-19. The CDR3 sequence: CASGIQTGAGSEKLFF. The CDR3 DNA sequence: TGTGCTAGTGGTATCCAAACAGGGGCAGGTAGTGAAAAACTGTTTTTT. Full variable domain (remainder filled in from reference TRBV12-5 and TRBJ1-4): DARVTQTPRHKVTEMGQEVTMRCQPILGHNTVFWYRQTMMQGLELLAYFRNRAPLDDSGMPKDRFSAEMPDATLATLKIQPSEPRDSAVYFCASGIQTGAGSEKLFFGSGTQLSVL.